The entry below gives a single T cell receptor (beta chain) sequence along with its context. Its target is not known. Documented time point: newly diagnosed GD, antithyroid drugs for less than 3 months. PBMC RNA served as the TCR library source. Guidelines of the American Thyroid Association were used to diagnose Graves' disease. Arm-PCR with iRepertoire HTBI primers amplified the CDR3 regions for these TCR beta libraries. TCRdb used MiXCR to reprocess the multiplex PCR reads, holding one entry per CDR3 protein. Of under 400,000 distinct CDR3 sequences in the sample, around 15% were seen once. Germline CDR1 is DFQATT and CDR2 is SNEGSKA (reference sequence). V gave up 1 base and J gave up 0 bases, with 11 bases separating them. The length of the CDR3 is 15 residues. This sample is part of a study of regulatory T cells in long-lasting Graves disease. Broader study findings: Public clonotype sharing was higher in persistent than newly diagnosed patients. TRBV28, TRBJ1-2 and TRBJ2-5 were favored in persistent disease.

These data also featured in a second study, about T cells in Graves' hyperthyroidism and ophthalmopathy. From that report: Orbital computed tomography and thyroid ultrasound, together with serum TRAb and thyroxine and clinical symptoms, were used for diagnoses.

This chain links TRBV20-1 with TRBJ2-3, with unresolved D. This TCR came from a middle-aged man with Graves disease. The sequencing used peripheral blood mononuclear cells (PBMCs), collected at new diagnosis, from a patient treated with antithyroid drugs. As DNA, the CDR3 is TGCAGTGCTAGAGGAGCCGGTGCGAGCACAGATACGCAGTATTTT. Translation: CSARGAGASTDTQYF.